Only a few counts were recorded for the clone carrying this T cell receptor (beta chain). This entry comes from a study of T-cell reconstitution after alpha-beta-depleted transplantation in children. A TCRbeta library incorporating unique molecular identifiers was prepared. Each CDR3 protein is one row after TCRdb ran MiXCR on the PCR reads. The repertoire holds a few hundred thousand distinct CDR3 sequences, with about 9.5% as singletons. The sequencing here drew on PBMCs from the stem cell graft donor, taken from the stem cell graft. The clonotype originates from a human donor who donated a stem cell graft to a child with acute lymphoblastic leukemia.

DNA of the CDR3: TGCAGTGCTAGAGGGGCAACCCGCTGGGAGCCCCAGCATTTT. Its translation: CSARGATRWEPQHF. The chain links TRBV20-1 to TRBJ1-5, with D unresolved. The CDR3 has 14 amino acids. Trimming left V 1 base short and J 8 bases short, with 15 bases between. Germline V CDR1 and CDR2: DFQATT, SNEGSKA (reference sequence).